This T cell receptor (beta chain) appears in the sequencing data of a study of blood T cell repertoires in COVID-19. Study as a whole: COVID-19 samples, acute and convalescent, were from the United States, Italy and Spain. From T cells, B-cell-depleted T cells, or PBMCs came the material, which was cDNA or gDNA.

Profiled with immunoSEQ multiplex PCR; TCRdb holds only in-frame clones, not every one. The table records 100,000 to 150,000 clones, over 60% of them present only once. This CDR3 is built from 16 residues. Trimming took 4 bases from V and 7 from J, leaving 17 bases between them. Germline V lookup: CDR1 LNHDA, CDR2 SQIVND (reference sequence). V gene TRBV19 combines with J gene TRBJ1-6, with D possibly being TRBD1 (5 bases). Sequencing used peripheral blood. The TCR was taken from a woman aged 70-85 years with acute or convalescent COVID-19. CDR3 nucleotides: TGTGCCAGTAGTACCCAGTCGTGGGGGGTCAATTCACCCCTCCACTTT. Amino acids: CASSTQSWGVNSPLHF.